This T cell receptor beta chain was recorded in a study of Ad26.COV2.S vaccination and SARS-CoV-2 variants. Study context: The donor participated in the COV1001 trial, in its Ad26.COV2.S arm.

Stated treatment: around 19 received Ad26.COV2.S at low or high dose, single or two shots; 5 received placebo; per-sample allocation not given. The investigators took samples on day 63 after the first vaccine or placebo injection. Deletions cut 4 bases from V and 7 bases from J, with 14 bases between. The CDR3 contains 13 residues. Looked up from germline, CDR1 is GTSNPN and CDR2 is SVGIG (reference sequence). Repertoires were generated with immunoSEQ multiplex PCR, while TCRdb's copy carries only in-frame clones and drops some. There are roughly 680,000 clones in the sample; around 89% occur only once, and approximately 1.5% lies in the top ten.

Source: peripheral blood, taken in a trial of Ad26.COV2.S vaccine versus placebo. The chain recombines TRBV30 with TRBJ2-4; tentatively, D is TRBD1 or TRBD2 (5 bases each). The sequence came from a person aged 18 to 65 who received the Ad26.COV2.S COVID-19 vaccine or a placebo. The CDR3 nucleotides read TGTGCCTGGACCGGGACCTCAGCGAACATTCAGTACTTC. This sequence encodes CAWTGTSANIQYF. Full variable domain (rest looked up from reference TRBV30 and TRBJ2-4): SQTIHQWPATLVQPVGSPLSLECTVEGTSNPNLYWYRQAAGRGLQLLFYSVGIGQISSEVPQNLSASRPQDRQFILSSKKLLLSDSGFYLCAWTGTSANIQYFGAGTRLSVL.